This entry is about one T cell receptor (beta chain). What this receptor recognizes is not known. Sequence at one end of the junction differs from germline and may be a read error. T-cell subsets were not sorted, and bulk bone marrow was analyzed instead. TCR beta CDR3 regions were immunosequenced from bone marrow of fewer than twelve myelodysplastic syndrome patients before and after hypomethylating agent therapy. For longitudinal repertoire tracking, a baseline bone marrow plus two to three bone marrows at different post-treatment timepoints were contributed by each patient. Genomic DNA was isolated from whole bone marrow, and DNA quality was assessed with TapeStation, NanoDrop OneC and PicoGreen assays. Library prep was done by the immunoSEQ multiplex PCR assay. Each sample was run at survey resolution as two replicates of around 200 ng apiece, for a total of approximately 400 ng of DNA. Rearranged TCRB sequences in genomic DNA were detected with the hsTCRB kit using multiplex PCR primers targeting V and J genes. In the first PCR, the CDR3 region was amplified for 31 cycles with the QIAGEN Multiplex PCR Kit. A second PCR of 7 to 8 cycles attached sample barcodes and Illumina adapters to each replicate. A QuantStudio 6 together with the KAPA library quantification kit was used to quantify the pooled libraries. Roughly 14 pM of pooled libraries went onto an Illumina MiSeq for sequencing, using single-end reads of 156 cycles plus an index read of 15 cycles. The authors' analysis ran thus. VDJdb annotation flagged approximately 1.5% of around 180,000 unique clonotypes as previously reported viral-epitope-specific. The immunoSEQ Data Assistant and immunoSEQ Analyzer converted raw reads into normalized, annotated TCRB repertoires. BioAnalyzer and version 0.6.5 of the immunarch R package were the tools used for clonotype analysis. Every repertoire was downsampled to the clone count of the smallest repertoire before richness was estimated. Fisher's exact tests classified clonotypes as expanded, contracted or novel, with novel meaning zero frequency before treatment. GLIPH2 clustered significantly changed CDR3 beta sequences using simulation_depth=1000 and kmer_min_depth=3, excluding CDR3s shorter than five residues. Imported from immuneACCESS, the table was reduced by TCRdb to in-frame sequences with V and J called. These copies leave out some clones; in studies compared against another copy, an unresolved V gene accounts for under half, and the cause of the remainder is not known. The DNA was the basis for D and trimming; V, J and clone size are from that table. The sample records 7,000 or so clones, more than 75% of which are singletons. Jointly, the top ten make up about a sixth of the sample.

These data belong to a study of hypomethylating agent response in myelodysplastic syndrome (dated by TCRdb to the early 2020s). About the study as a whole: Patients were treated with the hypomethylating agents azacitidine (8 of 11) or decitabine (3 of 11). Of the myelodysplastic syndrome patients in the cohort, several were male and 2 were female. A mean patient age of 72.2 +/- 6.3 years was recorded, and a diploid cytogenetic profile was observed most commonly. The mutation found most frequently was TET2, which appeared in about 50% of the 11 patients. Complete response or hematologic improvement was achieved by six patients, and roughly five patients were classified as non-responders. Response was defined as complete response or hematologic improvement, and any patient who met neither criterion was considered a non-responder.

Points the paper makes about the study in general: Age matching of healthy control donors to MDS patients was not performed, and the MDS versus healthy comparison could have been impacted by this lack of age matching. Only about a dozen patients were analyzed, so the cohort was small. Novel clonotypes appeared more often in responders, whereas non-responders had more contracted clonotypes after treatment. After treatment with a hypomethylating agent, no significant changes in richness, rarefaction diversity or clonality were seen, whether all patients were considered together or each response group separately. Possible recognition of novel MDS antigens by the shared GLIPH2 clusters was not confirmed, and experimental validation of that possible recognition is needed.

CDR3 length: 14 amino acids, cysteine to phenylalanine. Of the read, only the CDR3 DNA is kept; its 42 bases are in frame from base 1. CDR1 and CDR2 were assigned from the germline V gene as SQVTM and ANQGSEA. Material: bone marrow, obtained before or after starting hypomethylating agent treatment for myelodysplastic syndrome (not recorded which). The source of this sequence is a human donor with myelodysplastic syndrome. The sequence joins TRBV29-1 to TRBJ1-1, with 9 bases matching TRBD1. The CDR3 is CSAEKTGGSTEAFF. The base sequence is TGCAGCGCTGAAAAGACAGGGGGAAGCACTGAAGCTTTCTTT.